The 21 T cell receptor beta chains reported below all come from one sample, sequenced in a study of T cells in Graves' hyperthyroidism and ophthalmopathy. Amplified TCR beta CDR3 regions came from RNA transcripts. A first-round RT-PCR of the TCR CDR3 used the HTBI primer set. Via MiXCR, TCRdb re-called the multiplex PCR reads, giving one row per CDR3 protein. The sample has just over 550,000 distinct CDR3 sequences, 46% seen once. Material: peripheral blood or thyroid tissue (not recorded which). Receptor source: a woman aged 18 to 35 with Graves' hyperthyroidism.

The sample holds a few counts of this clonotype. The gene calls are TRBV7-9 and TRBJ1-1, with D possibly matching TRBD1 (6 bases). V was clipped by 4 bases and J by 7 bases, with 16 bases between them. The CDR3 is made up of 14 amino acids. Germline lookup yields CDR1 SEHNR and CDR2 FQNEAQ (reference sequence). This CDR3 reads CASSWPGHNLEAFF. Here the CDR3 DNA reads TGTGCCAGCAGCTGGCCGGGACACAATCTTGAAGCTTTCTTT.

At least ten counts were recorded for this clonotype. The chain uses TRBV7-9 and TRBJ2-7; 7 bases align to TRBD1. From germline, CDR1 is SEHNR and CDR2 FQNEAQ (reference sequence). Trimming removed 1 base from V and 6 bases from J; junction bases left unmatched: 9. CDR3 size: 15 residues. CDR3: CASSLVTGEIGEQYF. The DNA of the CDR3 is TGTGCCAGCAGCTTAGTCACAGGGGAAATTGGCGAGCAGTACTTC. Drawing the rest from reference TRBV7-9 and TRBJ2-7, the complete variable domain is DTGVSQNPRHKITKRGQNVTFRCDPISEHNRLYWYRQTLGQGPEFLTYFQNEAQLEKSRLLSDRFSAERPKGSFSTLEIQRTEQGDSAMYLCASSLVTGEIGEQYFGPGTRLTVT.

In its sample, this clonotype was seen a few times. An end of the junction differs from the germline gene, which may be a read error. The V call is TRBV20-1, the J call TRBJ1-4; the D is unclear. The CDR3 extends over 11 amino acids. CDR1 is DFQATT and CDR2 is SNEGSKA in the germline V gene (reference sequence). In nucleotides, the CDR3 is TGCAGTGCTAGCAGAACCGGGCCGTTAATTTTT. Residues: CSASRTGPLIF.

The rearrangement uses TRBV20-1 and TRBJ2-5; D gene ambiguous. The CDR3 totals 12 residues. V was clipped by 5 bases and J by 5 bases, with 12 bases between them. Germline assignment: CDR1 DFQATT and CDR2 SNEGSKA (reference sequence). The DNA of the CDR3 is TGCAGTGCTCTGGGTGGAATGGAGACCCAGTACTTC. Residues: CSALGGMETQYF.

The chain carries TRBV2 and TRBJ2-7; 9 positions match TRBD2. The length of the CDR3 is 15 residues. CDR1 is SNHLY and CDR2 is FYNNEI in the germline V gene. V was pared by 8 bases and J by 4 bases, with 12 bases of the junction left unmatched. In DNA form, the CDR3 reads TGTGCCAGCCAAACTCAACTAGCGGGCTCGTACGAGCAGTACTTC. The encoded protein is CASQTQLAGSYEQYF. The whole variable domain, remainder taken from reference TRBV2 and TRBJ2-7, is EPEVTQTPSHQVTQMGQEVILRCVPISNHLYFYWYRQILGQKVEFLVSFYNNEISEKSEIFDDQFSVERPDGSNFTLKIRSTKLEDSAMYFCASQTQLAGSYEQYFGPGTRLTVT.

This clonotype appeared a few times. This chain uses TRBV2 with TRBJ1-4, with unresolved D. Germline CDR1 SNHLY, CDR2 FYNNEI. The CDR3 sequence is 11 residues long. The ends were cut back, 5 bases at V and 7 bases at J, with 5 bases in the middle. The CDR3, as DNA: TGTGCCAGCAGTTATGGTGAAAAACTGTTTTTT. Translation: CASSYGEKLFF.

The rearrangement joins TRBV15 to TRBJ1-4; 8 nucleotides line up with TRBD1. This CDR3 has 15 amino acids. Germline-derived CDR1 and CDR2 are LNHNV and YYDKDF (reference sequence). V shed 3 bases, J shed 3 bases, and the junction held 3 bases outside the gene matches. CDR3 DNA: TGTGCCACCAGCAGCCCGGGACAGGCTAATGAAAAACTGTTTTTT. This translates into CATSSPGQANEKLFF.

The V call is TRBV7-2, the J call TRBJ2-2; D remains unclear. This CDR3 comprises 14 residues. V lost 6 bases and J lost 3, with 11 bases in between. Germline values: CDR1 SGHTA, CDR2 FQGNSA. This CDR3 reads CASSQERYTGELFF. In nucleotides, the CDR3 is TGTGCCAGCAGTCAAGAACGGTACACCGGGGAGCTGTTTTTT.

This clonotype appeared a single time. This chain links TRBV29-1 with TRBJ2-3; maybe TRBD2 (6 bases). V was clipped by 7 bases and J by 4 bases, with 15 bases between them. Germline values: CDR1 SQVTM, CDR2 ANQGSEA. This CDR3 is 13 amino acids long. The CDR3 DNA is TGCAGCGATTCGGGCGGGACGGCAGATACGCAGTATTTT. This codes for CSDSGGTADTQYF.

This chain connects TRBV14 to TRBJ2-7; 8 nucleotides line up with TRBD2. Germline V gene lookup returns CDR1 SGHDN and CDR2 FVKESK. J was trimmed by 4 bases and V by 1 base; bases with no gene match: 6. The CDR3 is made up of 15 amino acids. CDR3: CASSQVSGGPYEQYF. In DNA form, the CDR3 reads TGTGCCAGCAGCCAAGTTTCGGGAGGGCCGTACGAGCAGTACTTC.

The V call is TRBV25-1, the J call TRBJ1-2; 8 nucleotides agree with TRBD1. The junction had 14 bases not matched to a gene; V was cut back by 8 bases and J by 6 bases. Germline V gene data show CDR1 as MGHDK and CDR2 as SYGVNS. There are 15 residues in the CDR3. CDR3 sequence reads: CASVESGQGTNGYTF. The CDR3 DNA sequence: TGTGCCAGCGTTGAATCTGGACAGGGAACGAATGGCTACACCTTC.

V is TRBV7-6 and J is TRBJ1-5; TRBD1 is a possible D gene (6 bases). The V end lost 5 bases, the J end lost 1 base, and 12 bases lay between the germline ends. Germline V gives CDR1 SGHVS, CDR2 FNYEAQ. The CDR3 loop spans 15 amino acids. The CDR3 sequence is CASSPGQPSNQPQHF. Here the CDR3 DNA reads TGTGCCAGCAGCCCAGGACAGCCGAGCAATCAGCCCCAGCATTTT.

The chain joins TRBV15 to TRBJ1-5, with D unresolved. V lost 3 bases, J lost 1 base, and 7 bases lay in between. This CDR3 has 14 amino acids. CDR1 LNHNV and CDR2 YYDKDF come from the germline V gene (reference sequence). The CDR3 bases are TGTGCCACCAGCAGTCCTACAAGCAATCAGCCCCAGCATTTT. Its protein product is CATSSPTSNQPQHF. The entire variable domain, with the rest obtained from reference TRBV15 and TRBJ1-5, is as follows: DAMVIQNPRYQVTQFGKPVTLSCSQTLNHNVMYWYQQKSSQAPKLLFHYYDKDFNNEADTPDNFQSRRPNTSFCFLDIRSPGLGDTAMYLCATSSPTSNQPQHFGDGTRLSIL.

The V and J genes are TRBV24-1 and TRBJ1-2, with D maybe TRBD1 (5 bases). Germline CDR1 is KGHDR and CDR2 is SFDVKD. The CDR3 has 13 residues. V lost 7 bases, J lost 8 bases, and 16 bases lay in between. CDR3 DNA: TGTGCCACCAGCGACGTGGAAACAGGAGGCTACACCTTC. Its translation is CATSDVETGGYTF.

This clonotype has at least ten counts. The V call is TRBV29-1, the J call TRBJ1-2; no definite D call. Germline values: CDR1 SQVTM, CDR2 ANQGSEA. Deletions cut 0 bases from V and 4 bases from J, with 12 bases between. The CDR3 is 14 amino acids. The CDR3 DNA is TGCAGCGTTGAAGATCAGCCATCATCCTATGGCTACACCTTC. Protein sequence: CSVEDQPSSYGYTF. Full variable domain (outside the CDR3, taken from reference TRBV29-1 and TRBJ1-2): SAVISQKPSRDICQRGTSLTIQCQVDSQVTMMFWYRQQPGQSLTLIATANQGSEATYESGFVIDKFPISRPNLTFSTLTVSNMSPEDSSIYLCSVEDQPSSYGYTFGSGTRLTVV.

V usage is TRBV7-2 and J usage is TRBJ1-1; D perhaps matches TRBD1 (6 bases). V was trimmed by 5 bases and J by 4 bases, leaving 14 bases between them. Germline-derived CDR1 and CDR2 are SGHTA and FQGNSA. The length of the CDR3 is 14 residues. The CDR3 nucleotides are TGTGCCAGCAGCCATCCTACAGGGACCACTGAAGCTTTCTTT. Translated: CASSHPTGTTEAFF. Complete variable domain (other parts from reference TRBV7-2 and TRBJ1-1): GAGVSQSPSNKVTEKGKDVELRCDPISGHTALYWYRQSLGQGLEFLIYFQGNSAPDKSGLPSDRFSAERTGGSVSTLTIQRTQQEDSAVYLCASSHPTGTTEAFFGQGTRLTVV.

The chain recombines TRBV25-1 with TRBJ1-2; a possible D gene is TRBD1 (6 bases). Trimming stripped 6 bases from V and 4 bases from J, with 15 bases between. From germline, CDR1 is MGHDK and CDR2 SYGVNS. The CDR3 consists of 14 residues. CDR3 sequence (DNA): TGTGCCAGCAGAAAGACAGGCAGCCTCTATGGCTACACCTTC. This translates into CASRKTGSLYGYTF.

The chain has TRBV11-1 and TRBJ1-4; the match to TRBD1 covers 8 bases. Unmatched junction bases numbered 10, after V lost 8 bases and J lost 5 bases. This CDR3 comprises 15 residues. The germline CDR1 and CDR2 sequences are SGHAT and FQDESV (reference sequence). CDR3 amino acids: CASSKMGQDNEKLFF. In DNA, the CDR3 is TGTGCCAGCTCTAAAATGGGACAGGACAATGAAAAACTGTTTTTT.

Concerning this clonotype itself: With a much larger clone just one base away, this may be a read error. V is TRBV2 and J is TRBJ2-7; D tentatively fits TRBD1 or TRBD2 (5 bases each). From germline, CDR1 is SNHLY and CDR2 FYNNEI. Between the trimmed V and J ends, which lost 4 bases and 5 bases, there was a span of 18 bases. This CDR3 is 15 amino acids long. The CDR3 loop reads CASSVTGTLADEQYF. The CDR3 DNA is TGTGCCAGCAGTGTAACCGGGACCCTCGCTGACGAGCAGTACTTC.

This chain connects TRBV10-3 to TRBJ1-1; possible D gene TRBD1, 6 bases. CDR3 size: 14 residues. Trimming took 10 bases from V and 1 from J, leaving 16 bases between them. The germline gives CDR1 ENHRY, CDR2 SYGVKD. CDR3 amino acids: CASRDMGQNTEAFF. The CDR3 DNA reads TGTGCCAGCAGAGATATGGGACAGAACACTGAAGCTTTCTTT.

V gene TRBV29-1 combines with J gene TRBJ1-4, with TRBD1 matching over 8 bases. The V gene end was trimmed by 8 bases and the J gene end by 0 bases; junction bases not matched to a gene: 8. The V gene's germline CDR1 is SQVTM and CDR2 ANQGSEA. This CDR3 spans 15 amino acids. CDR3 loop: CSILTGAATNEKLFF. DNA for the CDR3: TGCAGCATCCTGACAGGGGCCGCAACTAATGAAAAACTGTTTTTT.